Below, one T cell receptor (beta chain) is given with its context. The record originates from a study of blood T cell repertoires in COVID-19. Across the whole study: The samples span acute and convalescent COVID-19 from the United States, Italy and Spain.

Seattle's enrolled individuals joined amid active infection and were then monitored longitudinally. The authors' processing: Cell counts per sample came from amplifying reference gene primers. TCRdb keeps only in-frame clones here, not all; method: immunoSEQ multiplex PCR. D and trimming come from the DNA, and the V and J calls and clone size come from that table. The sample holds 150,000 to 160,000 clones, 83% seen once. The CDR3 extends over 16 amino acids. In germline, CDR1 is KGHSH, CDR2 LQKENI. V was pared by 1 base and J by 5 bases, with 2 bases of the junction left unmatched. The V and J genes are TRBV18 and TRBJ2-2; 12 bases map to TRBD2. The TCR originated in a woman aged 55-70 years with COVID-19, enrolled during active disease. The sample consisted of peripheral blood. The CDR3 bases are TGTGCCAGCTCACCACGACTAGCGGGGGCTACCGGGGAGCTGTTTTTT. It is translated as CASSPRLAGATGELFF.